This T cell receptor (beta chain) came from a study of T cell responses to AZD1222 COVID-19 vaccine. Findings and caveats of the study: Repertoire sampling occurred only after the peak T cell response. The sample set comprised mostly white British donors with more females, and clonal diversity was possibly underestimated.

Deletions cut 5 bases from V and 1 base from J, with 14 bases between. The CDR3 sequence is 15 residues long. The germline V gene encodes CDR1 SGHVS and CDR2 FQNEAQ. Only in-frame clones appear in the TCRdb table, and some are missing; sequencing was by immunoSEQ multiplex PCR. The data contain approximately 70,000 clones, around 90% of them singletons. On this clone: Its specificity is unknown.

This chain links TRBV7-8 with TRBJ1-2, with D unresolved. The sequence was obtained from an adult in good health. Material: peripheral blood, obtained on day 0 of AZD1222 vaccination. CDR3: CASSPEAGFNYGYTF. CDR3 bases: TGTGCCAGCAGCCCCGAAGCCGGGTTTAACTATGGCTACACCTTC.